The rows below give T cell receptor beta chains drawn from one sample of a study of response to subunit inactivated influenza vaccine. TCRdb re-called the RT-PCR reads with MiXCR, one entry per CDR3 protein. The sample holds fewer than 600,000 distinct CDR3 sequences, 6.5% to 8% seen once. This specimen was PBMCs from blood, taken roughly 24 months after vaccination. All receptors come from a man between 50 and 70 years old who received an inactivated influenza vaccine. The CDR3 runs from the conserved cysteine through the conserved F or W.

V	J	CDR3
TRBV16	TRBJ2-5	CASSRREAPETQYF
TRBV2	TRBJ2-3	CASRETSGGGDTQYF
TRBV10-3	TRBJ2-2	CAISLAGGDTGELFF
TRBV5-1	TRBJ2-7	CASSLERASHEQYF
TRBV4-2	TRBJ2-7	CASRDLGSLEQYF
TRBV20-1	TRBJ2-7	CSARYSGSYEQYF
TRBV4-2	TRBJ2-2	CASSQDNLPGELFF
TRBV11-2	TRBJ2-1	CASSPGTSFDNEQFF
TRBV20-1	TRBJ1-2	CSARSAGLFGYTF
TRBV10-3	TRBJ1-1	CAIGVPNTEAFF
TRBV2	TRBJ2-3	CASSVEGNTDTQYF
TRBV4-1	TRBJ2-2	CASIQGPLHTGELFF
TRBV9	TRBJ2-7	CASSVGIGEQYF
TRBV29-1	TRBJ2-1	CSVEDLRLAGTYNEQFF
TRBV4-2	TRBJ2-1	CASSLTGGSHNEQFF
TRBV6-5	TRBJ2-1	CASSSGLAGALLNEQFF
TRBV6-1	TRBJ2-2	CASSELGLGTGELFF
TRBV7-9	TRBJ2-2	CASSSRRDTGELFF
TRBV28	TRBJ2-5	CASRSSSIGWETQYF
TRBV6-5	TRBJ2-2	CATEGIEGELFF
TRBV27	TRBJ1-6	CASSLMVGAGTPLHF
TRBV7-2	TRBJ1-5	CASSLRADYSNQPQHF
TRBV4-2	TRBJ1-2	CASSQEGTDLRGYTF
TRBV6-5	TRBJ1-2	CASSYSGRGGGGYTF
TRBV14	TRBJ2-7	CASSQVEGAVQYF
TRBV5-1	TRBJ1-2	CASSPPPSGTGVDGYTF
TRBV15	TRBJ2-3	CATSPGTGAVTDTQYF
TRBV28	TRBJ1-1	CASSLTGTGNTEAFF
TRBV2	TRBJ2-7	CASRQGQLSYEQYF
TRBV11-2	TRBJ2-2	CASSLSSGSGTGELFF
TRBV7-2	TRBJ2-1	CASSLAGPIEQFF
TRBV7-3	TRBJ2-1	CASSLKGDSLNPKSSYNEQFF
TRBV5-1	TRBJ1-5	CASSMDRYQPQHF
TRBV5-1	TRBJ1-1	CASSAPGQNTEAFF
TRBV12-3/TRBV12-4	TRBJ1-5	CASSSTAPYSNQPQHF
TRBV24-1	TRBJ2-7	CATSDGGAVEQYF
TRBV3-1	TRBJ2-5	CASRLMGLGETQYF
TRBV20-1	TRBJ2-3	CSARVLVSGSGISDTQYF
TRBV29-1	TRBJ1-2	CSVEHIRYGGYTF
TRBV10-3	TRBJ2-5	CASGAAETQYF
TRBV29-1	TRBJ2-7	CSVDRSGQGYEQYF
TRBV28	TRBJ1-5	CASRLQGQGNQPQHF
TRBV10-3	TRBJ1-5	CATVGDSNQPQHF
TRBV7-2	TRBJ2-1	CASSLATAHFF